These 4 T cell receptor beta chains came from one sample sequenced in a study of molecular identifiers for immune sequencing clone quantification (dated by TCRdb to about 2018). Library preparation was by PCR. Sequencing was performed on an Illumina HiSeq 4000. TCRdb itself trimmed the public reads at Q25 with fastp, ran MiXCR and retained productive beta chains. Records with the same CDR3 protein are collapsed into one entry carrying the most frequent genes and DNA. The sample table shows 55,000 to 75,000 distinct CDR3 sequences, and around 20% are seen once. Of the sample, around 1.5% is held by the ten largest clones. Material for sequencing was naive CD8+ T cells from blood, with Jurkat cell RNA spiked in. What this sample's cell subset or site label stands for: FACS-sorted CD8+CD4-CCR7+CD45RA+ naive T cells. These receptors all come from a human donor in good health. Some libraries in this study had Jurkat cell RNA spiked in.

This clonotype was found many times. The chain recombines TRBV20-1 with TRBJ2-7, with a possible D match to TRBD1 (5 bases). Germline CDR1 is DFQATT and CDR2 is SNEGSKA (reference sequence). Trimming took 3 bases from V and 2 from J, leaving 11 bases between them. This CDR3 has 13 residues. The CDR3 spells CSARLSGTYEQYF. The CDR3, as DNA: TGCAGTGCTAGGTTGTCAGGGACCTACGAGCAGTACTTC.

The chain couples TRBV19 to TRBJ2-1; D is unclear. The length of the CDR3 is 14 residues. Deletions cut 6 bases from V and 7 bases from J, with 16 bases between. The germline V gene has CDR1 LNHDA and CDR2 SQIVND (reference sequence). CDR3 residues: CASSIVSGVNEQFF. The CDR3 DNA follows: TGTGCCAGTAGCATTGTGAGTGGAGTAAATGAGCAGTTCTTC.

This clonotype occurred many times. The chain links TRBV6-4 to TRBJ1-5; 8 bases line up with TRBD1. The V gene end was trimmed by 7 bases and the J gene end by 7 bases; junction bases not matched to a gene: 12. The CDR3 has 15 residues. Per germline, CDR1 MRHNA and CDR2 SNTAGT. Here the CDR3 DNA reads TGTGCCAGCATGCAGAGGACAGGGCCCGCACAGCCCCAGCATTTT. Translated: CASMQRTGPAQPQHF.

This clonotype was seen a handful of times. V gene TRBV5-5 combines with J gene TRBJ1-2; the match to TRBD1 covers 10 bases. The V segment lost 3 bases and the J segment 3 bases; nucleotides outside the gene matches: 17. Germline V gives CDR1 SGHKS, CDR2 YYEKEE (reference sequence). This CDR3 contains 19 residues. The DNA of the CDR3 is TGTGCCAGCAGCTCGATTCCTACCGGGACAGGGGAAGGGGACTATGGCTACACCTTC. Residues: CASSSIPTGTGEGDYGYTF.